The sequence of this T cell receptor beta chain was determined in a study of cytomegalovirus exposure and HLA in healthy donors. Findings of the study overall: A subsequent analysis found that TCR clusters from the first cohort also tended to co-occur in the roughly 120 validation repertoires, with about 93% of cluster scores above 0. Reports showed the classifier diagnosing cytomegalovirus status with high specificity and sensitivity.

Profiling relied on immunoSEQ multiplex PCR, and the TCRdb table lists in-frame clones only, not all of them. The sample contains 250,000 or so clones, roughly 87% of which appear only once. With regard to this clone: As yet, its antigen is unknown.

The donors were members of the validation cohort, which comprised under 150 subjects and was separate from the first cohort of several hundred subjects. This CDR3 is built from 13 residues. Trimming stripped 6 bases from V and 4 bases from J, with 12 bases between. Germline V gene sequence: CDR1 ENHRY, CDR2 SYGVKD. The chain employs TRBV10-3 and TRBJ1-2, with D tentatively TRBD1 (6 bases). The TCR originated in a man between 18 and 35 years old in good health and CMV-seropositive. The sequenced sample was PBMCs. CDR3 residues: CAIRNRDGYGYTF. The CDR3 DNA sequence: TGTGCCATCAGGAACAGGGATGGCTATGGCTACACCTTC.